The present T cell receptor (beta chain) was sequenced within a study of cytomegalovirus exposure and HLA in healthy donors. CDR1 and CDR2 from the germline V gene are SGHAT and FQNNGV. Trimming removed 5 bases from V and 5 bases from J, with 29 bases in between. This CDR3 spans 19 amino acids. PCR was performed using 60 Vbeta and 13 Jbeta primers. Repertoires were generated with immunoSEQ multiplex PCR, while TCRdb's copy carries only in-frame clones and drops some. The sample has 150,000 to 200,000 clones, around 80% seen once. The source material was PBMCs. This TCR derives from a woman under 30 in good health and CMV-seropositive. The chain has TRBV11-2 and TRBJ2-3; a weak D match, TRBD2 (9 bases). The DNA of the CDR3 is TGTGCCAGCAGCCGGGACAGGCTTAGCGGGGGACTCGGGGGAGATACGCAGTATTTT. Its translation: CASSRDRLSGGLGGDTQYF.